A selection of T cell receptor beta chains follows, all from one sample in a study of T-cell reconstitution after alpha-beta-depleted transplantation in children. TCRdb passed the PCR reads through MiXCR, listing each CDR3 protein once. The table includes about 610,000 distinct CDR3 sequences, approximately 10% detected once. This material consisted of PBMCs from the stem cell graft donor, taken from the stem cell graft. The source of these receptors is a human donor who donated a stem cell graft to a child with acute myeloid leukemia. CDR3s include the opening cysteine and the closing phenylalanine or tryptophan. Each record gives: CDR3 protein, CDR3 DNA, D gene, V gene, J gene, clone size. D genes are given only for firm matches. Clone size appears in some rows only: once, few, many, or a class for an expanded clone.

CDR3: CASSLMVAGSTGELFF
DNA: TGTGCCAGCAGTTTAATGGTAGCGGGGAGCACCGGGGAGCTGTTTTTT
D: TRBD2
V: TRBV28
J: TRBJ2-2
size: few

CDR3: CASRRAGGYNEQFF
DNA: TGTGCCAGCAGACGGGCGGGAGGGTACAATGAGCAGTTCTTC
D: TRBD2
V: TRBV7-9
J: TRBJ2-1
size: -

CDR3: CASSLAEGQGGYTF
DNA: TGCGCCAGCAGCTTGGCCGAAGGACAGGGTGGCTACACCTTC
D: TRBD1
V: TRBV5-1
J: TRBJ1-2
size: few

CDR3: CASRGGLSGANVLTF
DNA: TGTGCCAGCAGGGGGGGGCTTTCTGGGGCCAACGTCCTGACTTTC
D: -
V: TRBV6-1
J: TRBJ2-6
size: -

CDR3: CASSFGTNGAYEQYF
DNA: TGTGCCAGCAGCTTTGGGACCAATGGGGCCTACGAGCAGTACTTC
D: -
V: TRBV7-2
J: TRBJ2-7
size: -

CDR3: CASSFGSATYNEQFF
DNA: TGTGCCAGCAGTTTTGGGAGCGCCACCTACAATGAGCAGTTCTTC
D: -
V: TRBV12-3/TRBV12-4
J: TRBJ2-1
size: -

CDR3: CSVDTASGPPNEQFF
DNA: TGCAGCGTTGATACGGCTAGCGGACCACCCAATGAGCAGTTCTTC
D: TRBD2
V: TRBV29-1
J: TRBJ2-1
size: many

CDR3: CASSEALGNTIYF
DNA: TGTGCCAGCAGTGAGGCTCTCGGAAACACCATATATTTT
D: -
V: TRBV6-1
J: TRBJ1-3
size: -

CDR3: CSVEGGGYGSYEQYF
DNA: TGCAGCGTTGAAGGAGGAGGGTATGGATCCTACGAGCAGTACTTC
D: -
V: TRBV29-1
J: TRBJ2-7
size: -

CDR3: CASSSDSSGANVLTF
DNA: TGCGCCAGCAGCTCCGACAGCTCTGGGGCCAACGTCCTGACTTTC
D: -
V: TRBV5-1
J: TRBJ2-6
size: many

CDR3: CSVVTTSTQYF
DNA: TGCAGCGTTGTGACCACCTCGACGCAGTACTTC
D: -
V: TRBV29-1
J: TRBJ2-7
size: few

CDR3: CSVDGGVGGYTF
DNA: TGCAGCGTTGATGGGGGAGTCGGGGGCTACACCTTC
D: -
V: TRBV29-1
J: TRBJ1-2
size: few

CDR3: CASSVGGWAPKNIQYF
DNA: TGTGCCAGCAGTGTAGGGGGGTGGGCGCCCAAAAACATTCAGTACTTC
D: -
V: TRBV12-3/TRBV12-4
J: TRBJ2-4
size: few

CDR3: CAWLYDSYNEQFF
DNA: TGTGCCTGGTTGTACGACTCCTACAATGAGCAGTTCTTC
D: -
V: TRBV30
J: TRBJ2-1
size: few

CDR3: CASSYSISYTDTQYF
DNA: TGTGCCAGCAGTTACTCGATATCCTACACAGATACGCAGTATTTT
D: -
V: TRBV6-5
J: TRBJ2-3
size: many

CDR3: CASRAIPRTGLIWDSPLHF
DNA: TGTGCCAGCAGGGCAATACCACGGACAGGGTTAATTTGGGATTCACCCCTCCACTTT
D: TRBD1
V: TRBV27
J: TRBJ1-6
size: few

CDR3: CAISGARSQETQYF
DNA: TGTGCCATCAGTGGGGCAAGGTCGCAAGAGACCCAGTACTTC
D: -
V: TRBV10-3
J: TRBJ2-5
size: -

CDR3: CASRNRAQGTYNEQFF
DNA: TGTGCCAGCAGAAATCGTGCGCAGGGGACATACAATGAGCAGTTCTTC
D: -
V: TRBV7-8
J: TRBJ2-1
size: many

CDR3: CASSSSGRAPTQYF
DNA: TGTGCCAGCAGCTCTAGCGGGAGGGCCCCGACCCAGTACTTC
D: TRBD2
V: TRBV11-3
J: TRBJ2-5
size: -

CDR3: CSAKQGELFF
DNA: TGCAGCGCGAAACAGGGAGAACTGTTTTTT
D: -
V: TRBV29-1
J: TRBJ1-4
size: few

CDR3: CSARVASGMQYF
DNA: TGCAGTGCTAGAGTCGCTAGCGGGATGCAGTACTTC
D: TRBD2
V: TRBV20-1
J: TRBJ2-7
size: -

CDR3: CSAQIRLARSTDTQYF
DNA: TGCAGTGCTCAAATCAGACTAGCGCGCAGCACAGATACGCAGTATTTT
D: TRBD2
V: TRBV20-1
J: TRBJ2-3
size: -

CDR3: CAWSGGVNQPQHF
DNA: TGTGCCTGGAGCGGAGGGGTAAATCAGCCCCAGCATTTT
D: -
V: TRBV30
J: TRBJ1-5
size: few

CDR3: CAVRQGSSYEQYF
DNA: TGTGCCGTACGACAGGGAAGCTCCTACGAGCAGTACTTC
D: TRBD1
V: TRBV6-1
J: TRBJ2-7
size: few

CDR3: CASSVSGPPGDEQFF
DNA: TGTGCCAGCAGCGTCAGCGGTCCTCCGGGGGATGAGCAGTTCTTC
D: -
V: TRBV9
J: TRBJ2-1
size: many

CDR3: CSAIGAQGTYNEQFF
DNA: TGCAGTGCCATTGGGGCCCAGGGAACCTACAATGAGCAGTTCTTC
D: -
V: TRBV20-1
J: TRBJ2-1
size: many

CDR3: CASSPQQGTYEQYF
DNA: TGTGCCAGCTCACCTCAACAGGGAACCTACGAGCAGTACTTC
D: -
V: TRBV18
J: TRBJ2-7
size: few

CDR3: CASSNGQGSYEQYF
DNA: TGTGCCAGCAGTAATGGACAGGGCTCCTACGAGCAGTACTTC
D: TRBD1
V: TRBV2
J: TRBJ2-7
size: -

CDR3: CSASSQRPGSYNEQFF
DNA: TGCAGTGCTAGCTCGCAGCGGCCCGGCTCCTACAATGAGCAGTTCTTC
D: -
V: TRBV20-1
J: TRBJ2-1
size: -

CDR3: CAWSKGGGNTIYF
DNA: TGTGCCTGGAGTAAAGGGGGAGGAAACACCATATATTTT
D: -
V: TRBV30
J: TRBJ1-3
size: -

CDR3: CASSQAPGQFYEQYF
DNA: TGTGCCAGCAGCCAAGCGCCGGGACAGTTCTACGAGCAGTACTTC
D: TRBD1
V: TRBV3-1
J: TRBJ2-7
size: few

CDR3: CATSRLAGTDTQYF
DNA: TGTGCCACCAGCAGACTAGCGGGCACAGATACGCAGTATTTT
D: TRBD2
V: TRBV15
J: TRBJ2-3
size: many

CDR3: CASSAYRDLYTDTQYF
DNA: TGTGCCAGCAGCGCATACCGGGACCTATACACAGATACGCAGTATTTT
D: -
V: TRBV9
J: TRBJ2-3
size: few

CDR3: CASRSGRGGRDYNEQFF
DNA: TGTGCCAGCCGTTCGGGTCGAGGCGGGAGAGACTACAATGAGCAGTTCTTC
D: TRBD2
V: TRBV6-5
J: TRBJ2-1
size: many

CDR3: CASSEGLAGESDTQYF
DNA: TGTGCCAGCAGCGAGGGACTAGCGGGAGAGTCAGATACGCAGTATTTT
D: TRBD2
V: TRBV5-6
J: TRBJ2-3
size: many

CDR3: CASKDLSMGEQFF
DNA: TGTGCCAGTAAGGACCTGTCAATGGGTGAGCAGTTCTTC
D: -
V: TRBV19
J: TRBJ2-1
size: -

CDR3: CASTRLAGGYNEQFF
DNA: TGTGCCAGCACCCGACTAGCGGGGGGATACAATGAGCAGTTCTTC
D: TRBD2
V: TRBV6-1
J: TRBJ2-1
size: -

CDR3: CASRAYSGTQYF
DNA: TGTGCCAGCAGGGCCTATTCAGGGACCCAGTACTTC
D: -
V: TRBV2
J: TRBJ2-5
size: few

CDR3: CSARELAGLGETQYF
DNA: TGCAGTGCTAGAGAGCTAGCGGGACTCGGAGAGACCCAGTACTTC
D: TRBD2
V: TRBV20-1
J: TRBJ2-5
size: -

CDR3: CASSSRDRHQPQHF
DNA: TGTGCCAGCAGTAGCCGGGACAGGCATCAGCCCCAGCATTTT
D: TRBD1
V: TRBV25-1
J: TRBJ1-5
size: -

CDR3: CASSLGPLGGTGELFF
DNA: TGTGCCAGCAGCTTAGGGCCACTAGGAGGCACCGGGGAGCTGTTTTTT
D: -
V: TRBV7-2
J: TRBJ2-2
size: -

CDR3: CSVHASGRFDEQFF
DNA: TGCAGCGTGCACGCTAGCGGGAGATTCGATGAGCAGTTCTTC
D: TRBD2
V: TRBV29-1
J: TRBJ2-1
size: -

CDR3: CASSLALQGGRTEAFF
DNA: TGTGCCAGCAGTTTAGCGCTGCAGGGGGGGAGAACTGAAGCTTTCTTT
D: TRBD1
V: TRBV12-3/TRBV12-4
J: TRBJ1-1
size: -

CDR3: CAWSSSNYNEQFF
DNA: TGTGCCTGGAGTAGTTCAAACTACAATGAGCAGTTCTTC
D: -
V: TRBV30
J: TRBJ2-1
size: few

CDR3: CASSQAGTGGTEQFF
DNA: TGTGCCAGCAGCCAGGCCGGGACAGGGGGCACCGAGCAGTTCTTC
D: TRBD1
V: TRBV4-2
J: TRBJ2-1
size: many

CDR3: CASSSNRPTGGNEQFF
DNA: TGTGCCAGCAGTTCAAACCGGCCGACCGGGGGAAATGAGCAGTTCTTC
D: -
V: TRBV12-3/TRBV12-4
J: TRBJ2-1
size: many

CDR3: CASSSSRPGTSGRATDTQYF
DNA: TGTGCCAGCAGCTCCTCCCGTCCCGGGACTAGCGGGAGGGCCACAGATACGCAGTATTTT
D: TRBD2
V: TRBV6-4
J: TRBJ2-3
size: few